Below, 31 T cell receptor beta chains from the same sample are listed, as sequenced in a study of early T cells in non-severe SARS-CoV-2 infection. TCRdb re-analysed the 5' RACE reads in MiXCR, keeping a single row per CDR3 protein. Found here are 50,000 to 65,000 distinct CDR3 sequences, about 8.9% of them singletons; the top ten hold roughly 15%. The specimen was whole blood. Receptors originate from an adult who was a healthcare worker with PCR-confirmed SARS-CoV-2 infection or an uninfected control (not recorded which).

This clonotype has a count of ten or more. The V call is TRBV6-5, the J call TRBJ2-7; 10 nucleotides line up with TRBD1. CDR3 length: 13 residues. The V gene's germline CDR1 is MNHEY and CDR2 SVGAGI. V lost 10 bases and J lost 2; bases outside the gene matches: 5. The chain's CDR3 is CATGQGGPYEQYF. CDR3 nucleotide sequence: TGTGCCACCGGACAGGGGGGGCCCTACGAGCAGTACTTC.

This clonotype showed up many times. V is TRBV20-1 and J is TRBJ2-3, with 8 bases aligning to TRBD2. J gave up 2 bases and V 3 bases, and 7 bases lay outside the gene matches. The V gene's germline CDR1 is DFQATT and CDR2 SNEGSKA (reference sequence). This CDR3 has 15 residues. The CDR3 here is CSARVGRAFTDTQYF. CDR3 bases: TGCAGTGCTAGGGTCGGGAGGGCCTTCACAGATACGCAGTATTTT.

This clonotype was seen ten or more times. The chain uses TRBV5-1 and TRBJ1-2; no clear D gene. V lost 2 bases and J 0 bases, leaving 8 bases between the germline ends. The CDR3 loop spans 14 amino acids. Germline V gene sequence: CDR1 SGHRS, CDR2 YFSETQ. The CDR3 reads CASSLVESNYGYTF. The CDR3 region has the DNA TGCGCCAGCAGCTTAGTAGAATCTAACTATGGCTACACCTTC.

This clonotype showed up many times. J is TRBJ2-5 and V is TRBV7-2; D is possibly TRBD1 (5 bases). This CDR3 region has 15 residues. Trimming took off 2 bases at V and 2 bases at J, with 12 bases between the two ends. Germline V gives CDR1 SGHTA, CDR2 FQGNSA. The CDR3 bases are TGTGCCAGCAGCTTATTCCACAGGAGACAAGAGACCCAGTACTTC. It specifies CASSLFHRRQETQYF.

This clonotype turned up a few times. The genes are TRBV29-1 and TRBJ2-5; weak D call: TRBD2 (6 bases). Germline V gives CDR1 SQVTM, CDR2 ANQGSEA. Trimming removed 0 bases from V and 5 bases from J, with 10 bases in between. The CDR3 spans 13 residues. The DNA of the CDR3 is TGCAGCGTTGAAGAGGGGGGTACGGAGACCCAGTACTTC. This translates into CSVEEGGTETQYF.

This clonotype has a count of ten or more. One junction end does not reproduce the germline sequence, and a read error may be involved. DNA of the CDR3: TGTGCTAGCACCAAGGGACGGAATTCCTACAATGAGCAGTTCTTC. Protein product: CASTKGRNSYNEQFF. This chain connects TRBV7-7 to TRBJ2-1; D possibly uses TRBD1 or TRBD2 (5 bases each). There are 15 residues in the CDR3. Germline lookup yields CDR1 SSHAT and CDR2 FNYEAQ (reference sequence).

By share, this clonotype counts as medium-sized (0.01 to 0.1%). The V gene is TRBV7-2, the J gene TRBJ2-7, with D possibly matching TRBD1 (6 bases). V lost 5 bases and J lost 0, with 17 bases in between. The CDR3 spans 16 residues. Germline V lookup: CDR1 SGHTA, CDR2 FQGNSA. The CDR3 reads CASSPPDRRNSYEQYF. CDR3 DNA sequence: TGTGCCAGCAGCCCTCCCGACAGGAGAAACTCCTACGAGCAGTACTTC.

V and J are TRBV29-1 and TRBJ2-7; possibly TRBD1 for D (6 bases). With 3 bases removed from V and 5 bases from J, the gap between germline ends came to 11 bases. Per germline, CDR1 SQVTM and CDR2 ANQGSEA. The CDR3 consists of 12 residues. In DNA form, the CDR3 reads TGCAGCGTTGATCAGGGGTGGAACGAGCAGTACTTC. Translating gives CSVDQGWNEQYF.

This clonotype was counted at least ten times. The rearrangement links TRBV29-1 to TRBJ2-5; D gene ambiguous. Germline assignment: CDR1 SQVTM and CDR2 ANQGSEA. Trimming took off 5 bases at V and 2 bases at J, with 12 bases between the two ends. The CDR3 runs 13 residues. CDR3 residues: CSVNFGRQETQYF. CDR3 coding DNA: TGCAGCGTTAACTTCGGCAGACAAGAGACCCAGTACTTC. The complete variable domain, with remaining parts taken from reference TRBV29-1 and TRBJ2-5, reads SAVISQKPSRDICQRGTSLTIQCQVDSQVTMMFWYRQQPGQSLTLIATANQGSEATYESGFVIDKFPISRPNLTFSTLTVSNMSPEDSSIYLCSVNFGRQETQYFGPGTRLLVL.

This clonotype showed up just a few times. V and J are TRBV28 and TRBJ1-2; weak D call: TRBD1 (6 bases). The CDR3 has 12 amino acids. Germline CDR1 MDHEN, CDR2 SYDVKM. Trimming pared 3 bases from V and 6 bases from J, leaving 8 bases between. The DNA for the CDR3 is TGTGCCAGCAGTTTTTACAGGGATGGCTACACCTTC. Amino acids: CASSFYRDGYTF.

This clonotype occurred many times. This rearrangement joins TRBV25-1 to TRBJ2-7; TRBD2 matches 8 bases. The CDR3 has 15 amino acids. Germline values: CDR1 MGHDK, CDR2 SYGVNS. The V and J ends lost 4 bases and 2 bases, in that order; junction bases with no gene match: 7. The CDR3 coding sequence is TGTGCCAGCAGTGGTACGATCGGGAGGGCCTACGAGCAGTACTTC. It encodes CASSGTIGRAYEQYF.

This clonotype was observed at least ten times. As DNA, the CDR3 is TGCAGTGCTAGTCTGCGACTCACGGGAGGGTTTTACTACAATGAGCAGTTCTTC. Translating gives CSASLRLTGGFYYNEQFF. This chain connects TRBV20-1 to TRBJ2-1; TRBD2 matches 8 bases. V gave up 3 bases and J gave up 3 bases; unmatched junction bases: 16. CDR1 and CDR2 (germline): DFQATT, SNEGSKA (reference sequence). The CDR3 runs 18 residues.

This chain uses TRBV5-1 with TRBJ2-7, with TRBD1 identical over 9 bases. The CDR3 totals 14 residues. V lost 7 bases, J lost 2 bases, and 7 bases stayed unmatched. Germline V CDR1 and CDR2: SGHRS, YFSETQ. The CDR3 protein is CASGSGQGTYEQYF. CDR3 bases: TGCGCCAGCGGGAGTGGACAGGGGACCTACGAGCAGTACTTC.

This clonotype has ten or more counts. V is TRBV2 and J is TRBJ1-5, with D hard to call. The CDR3 extends over 13 amino acids. Germline values: CDR1 SNHLY, CDR2 FYNNEI. The V end lost 6 bases, the J end lost 3 bases, and 9 bases lay between the germline ends. CDR3 in amino acids: CASRADLNQPQHF. CDR3 coding DNA: TGTGCCAGCAGAGCGGACCTCAATCAGCCCCAGCATTTT.

This clonotype was picked up many times. The chain employs TRBV18 and TRBJ2-3; D is undetermined. The CDR3 sequence is 12 residues long. Germline assignment: CDR1 KGHSH and CDR2 LQKENI. Between the trimmed V and J ends, which lost 1 base and 5 bases, there was a span of 4 bases. CDR3 bases: TGTGCCAGCTCACCACGTGGAGATACGCAGTATTTT. Amino acids: CASSPRGDTQYF.

This clonotype has a count of ten or more. This chain uses TRBV11-2 with TRBJ2-7; possibly TRBD1 for D (6 bases). The length of the CDR3 is 16 residues. The germline V gene encodes CDR1 SGHAT and CDR2 FQNNGV. Trimming shortened V by 4 bases and J by 6 bases, and 22 bases separated the two germline ends. This CDR3 is CASSSDPGTLTAEQYF. DNA for the CDR3: TGTGCCAGCAGCTCTGACCCCGGGACACTCACCGCCGAGCAGTACTTC.

This clonotype was picked up a small number of times. This sequence joins TRBV10-3 and TRBJ1-1; no firm D call. The CDR3 totals 14 residues. CDR1 is ENHRY and CDR2 is SYGVKD in the germline V gene. The V gene lost 7 bases and the J gene lost 3 bases, with 15 bases spanning the gap. CDR3 in amino acids: CAITREAGDTEAFF. CDR3 nucleotide sequence: TGTGCCATCACCCGGGAGGCGGGAGACACTGAAGCTTTCTTT.

This rearrangement joins TRBV11-1 to TRBJ2-1; D perhaps matches TRBD1 (6 bases). The V end lost 5 bases, the J end lost 8 bases, and 13 bases lay between the germline ends. The CDR3 spans 13 residues. Germline values: CDR1 SGHAT, CDR2 FQDESV (reference sequence). This CDR3 is CASSRRQADEQFF. Here the CDR3 DNA reads TGTGCCAGCAGCCGTAGACAGGCCGATGAGCAGTTCTTC. Full variable domain (remainder filled in from reference TRBV11-1 and TRBJ2-1): EAEVAQSPRYKITEKSQAVAFWCDPISGHATLYWYRQILGQGPELLVQFQDESVVDDSQLPKDRFSAERLKGVDSTLKIQPAELGDSAMYLCASSRRQADEQFFGPGTRLTVL.

The chain links TRBV12-3 or TRBV12-4 to TRBJ2-1, with a tentative D call TRBD2 (6 bases). Trimming removed 5 bases at V and 7 bases at J, with 15 bases between. This CDR3 has 14 amino acids. CDR3 bases: TGTGCCAGCAGTAGAGCGGGCTTAGAGAATGAGCAGTTCTTC. Residues: CASSRAGLENEQFF.

This clonotype has at least ten counts. The chain has TRBV5-1 and TRBJ2-2; D unclear. V was cut by 4 bases and J by 5 bases, with 15 bases left in between. This CDR3 comprises 15 residues. Per the germline V gene, CDR1 is SGHRS and CDR2 is YFSETQ. DNA for the CDR3: TGCGCCAGCAGCAAAGCCGACGGATGGACCGGGGAGCTGTTTTTT. It codes for CASSKADGWTGELFF.

This clonotype was picked up a small number of times. The rearrangement joins TRBV28 to TRBJ2-2; D might be TRBD2 (6 bases). This CDR3 is built from 15 residues. Germline CDR1 and CDR2: MDHEN and SYDVKM. V gave up 3 bases and J gave up 5 bases, with 13 bases separating them. The CDR3 DNA reads as TGTGCCAGCAGTTTTGACGGGAGTGGGACCGGGGAGCTGTTTTTT. Translation gives CASSFDGSGTGELFF.

This chain links TRBV24-1 with TRBJ1-2; D is unclear. Germline CDR1 reads KGHDR; CDR2 reads SFDVKD. The CDR3 has 12 amino acids. V lost 5 bases and J lost 5, with 8 bases in between. The CDR3 DNA reads TGTGCCACCAGTGGGGCAGAATATGGCTACACCTTC. It is translated as CATSGAEYGYTF.

Comment on this clonotype: A much larger clone is a single base away; this may be a read error. This sequence joins TRBV10-3 and TRBJ2-7; unclear D gene. The CDR3 has 12 residues. Germline V gene sequence: CDR1 ENHRY, CDR2 SYGVKD. Trimming shortened V by 4 bases and J by 6 bases, and 10 bases separated the two germline ends. The CDR3 here is CAISVSGGEQYF. The DNA of the CDR3 is TGTGCCATCAGTGTGTCTGGCGGCGAGCAGTACTTC.

This clonotype rates as medium-sized (0.01 to 0.1%). The chain employs TRBV7-2 and TRBJ2-3; D remains ambiguous. The CDR3 consists of 14 residues. The V end was cut by 3 bases, the J end by 6 bases, with 13 bases between. The germline V gene has CDR1 SGHTA and CDR2 FQGNSA. CDR3 in DNA: TGTGCCAGCAGCTTCACCCGCCAGCCGGATACGCAGTATTTT. This sequence encodes CASSFTRQPDTQYF.

This clonotype has at least ten counts. This chain links TRBV20-1 with TRBJ2-7; 10 bases match TRBD2. Per germline, CDR1 DFQATT and CDR2 SNEGSKA (reference sequence). V was pared by 0 bases and J by 5 bases, with 10 bases of the junction left unmatched. This CDR3 contains 16 residues. The CDR3 bases are TGCAGTGCTAGAGATTTGGCTAGCGGGAGAAGGGACGAGCAGTACTTC. It yields the protein CSARDLASGRRDEQYF.

This clonotype has ten or more counts. The V and J genes are TRBV6-2 or TRBV6-3 and TRBJ2-1; 10 bases are shared with TRBD2. Germline V lookup: CDR1 MNHEY, CDR2 SVGEGT. Trimming took 2 bases from V and 6 from J; bases not matched to a gene: 1. The CDR3 totals 14 residues. In nucleotides, the CDR3 is TGTGCCAGCAGTTACCTAGCGGGAGTCAATGAGCAGTTCTTC. Amino acids: CASSYLAGVNEQFF.

This chain links TRBV6-2 or TRBV6-3 with TRBJ2-7, with a tentative D call TRBD1 (6 bases). With 2 bases removed from V and 5 bases from J, the gap between germline ends came to 13 bases. Germline V CDR1 and CDR2: MNHEY, SVGEGT. The CDR3 totals 14 residues. The CDR3 DNA sequence: TGTGCCAGCAGTTACGCCAGGGGCATCGACGAGCAGTACTTC. Amino acid sequence: CASSYARGIDEQYF.

This clonotype was recorded many times. This rearrangement joins TRBV29-1 to TRBJ2-1; perhaps TRBD2 as D (6 bases). Trimming pared 4 bases from V and 9 bases from J, leaving 16 bases between. This CDR3 contains 13 residues. CDR1 and CDR2 from the germline V gene are SQVTM and ANQGSEA. The CDR3 protein is CSVVTREWGEQFF. In DNA, the CDR3 is TGCAGCGTTGTAACTCGGGAGTGGGGTGAGCAGTTCTTC.

This clonotype was seen repeatedly, ten times or more. This chain connects TRBV6-5 to TRBJ2-2, with D perhaps TRBD2 (6 bases). The CDR3 has 13 residues. V was trimmed by 6 bases and J by 5 bases, leaving 10 bases between them. Germline CDR1 and CDR2: MNHEY and SVGAGI. The CDR3 protein is CASRRGRTGELFF. For the CDR3, the DNA is TGTGCCAGCAGGCGGGGTCGGACCGGGGAGCTGTTTTTT.

This clonotype was found many times. This chain connects TRBV7-9 to TRBJ2-2; a possible D gene is TRBD2 (5 bases). The CDR3 has 12 amino acids. Trimming pared 10 bases from V and 7 bases from J, leaving 13 bases between. Germline values: CDR1 SEHNR, CDR2 FQNEAQ (reference sequence). The CDR3 region has the DNA TGTGCCACTCAACGCCGGGGCGGGGAGCTGTTTTTT. Translated: CATQRRGGELFF.

This clonotype was counted only a few times. The chain has TRBV7-2 and TRBJ2-1; D tentatively reads TRBD1 or TRBD2 (7 bases each). CDR1 and CDR2 (germline): SGHTA, FQGNSA. This CDR3 contains 13 residues. Deletions cut 6 bases from V and 9 bases from J, with 15 bases between. The CDR3 is CASRSQGEGEQFF. The CDR3 DNA follows: TGTGCCAGCAGATCTCAGGGGGAGGGTGAGCAGTTCTTC.